The 13 T cell receptor beta chains below come from one sample, sequenced in a study of cytomegalovirus exposure and HLA in healthy donors. Generated by immunoSEQ multiplex PCR, the TCRdb table keeps only in-frame clones and is missing some. The repertoire holds 220,000 or so clones, with over 80% as singletons. Sequenced material: PBMCs. The source of these receptors is a woman under 40 in good health and CMV-seropositive.

The V call is TRBV7-9, the J call TRBJ1-5; D remains ambiguous. The germline V gene encodes CDR1 SEHNR and CDR2 FQNEAQ (reference sequence). The V end lost 3 bases, the J end lost 5 bases, and 8 bases lay between the germline ends. The CDR3 is made up of 13 amino acids. This chain's CDR3 is CASSFSWDQPQHF. CDR3 coding DNA: TGTGCCAGCAGCTTTTCTTGGGATCAGCCCCAGCATTTT.

CDR3 region: CASSSTPRDRATEAFF. The DNA for the CDR3 is TGTGCCAGCAGTTCTACCCCCCGGGACAGGGCCACTGAAGCTTTCTTT. The V gene is TRBV28, the J gene TRBJ1-1, with 9 bases lining up with TRBD1. Germline loops: CDR1 MDHEN, CDR2 SYDVKM. J gave up 4 bases and V 4 bases, and 10 bases lay outside the gene matches. The CDR3 extends over 16 amino acids. Together with reference TRBV28 and TRBJ1-1, the CDR3 gives the full variable domain: DVKVTQSSRYLVKRTGEKVFLECVQDMDHENMFWYRQDPGLGLRLIYFSYDVKMKEKGDIPEGYSVSREKKERFSLILESASTNQTSMYLCASSSTPRDRATEAFFGQGTRLTVV.

The chain combines TRBV19 with TRBJ1-5; D is ambiguous. V shed 5 bases and J shed 5 bases, with 7 bases lying between them. Germline V gene lookup returns CDR1 LNHDA and CDR2 SQIVND (reference sequence). This CDR3 contains 12 residues. The CDR3 loop is CASSAADQPQHF. The CDR3 bases are TGTGCCAGTAGTGCAGCGGATCAGCCCCAGCATTTT.

V gene TRBV2 combines with J gene TRBJ2-1; 11 bases line up with TRBD2. J lost 3 bases, V lost 9 bases, and 4 bases had no gene match. Per germline, CDR1 SNHLY and CDR2 FYNNEI. The CDR3 loop spans 14 amino acids. DNA for the CDR3: TGTGCCAGTCTGACTAGCGGGGACTACAATGAGCAGTTCTTC. Amino acids: CASLTSGDYNEQFF.

The rearrangement uses TRBV19 and TRBJ2-5; 13 nucleotides align to TRBD2. The trim removed 0 bases at V and 4 bases at J, leaving 8 bases unmatched. The CDR3 contains 18 residues. Germline V gives CDR1 LNHDA, CDR2 SQIVND (reference sequence). The CDR3 nucleotides read TGTGCCAGTAGTATAGACGGTCAGGGACTAGCGGGATTAGAGACCCAGTACTTC. Its protein is CASSIDGQGLAGLETQYF.

The chain links TRBV5-6 to TRBJ2-1; 11 nucleotides align to TRBD2. From germline, CDR1 is SGHDT and CDR2 YYEEEE. CDR3 length: 15 residues. V was pared by 4 bases and J by 5 bases, with 5 bases of the junction left unmatched. The CDR3 spells CASSTGLAVDNEQFF. Here the CDR3 DNA reads TGTGCCAGCAGCACGGGACTAGCGGTAGACAATGAGCAGTTCTTC.

This chain connects TRBV6-6 to TRBJ1-2; D is possibly TRBD1 (6 bases). Germline assignment: CDR1 MNHNY and CDR2 SVGAGI (reference sequence). The CDR3 spans 15 residues. V lost 0 bases and J 4 bases, leaving 12 bases between the germline ends. CDR3 sequence: CASSYSGGSSYGYTF. The CDR3 DNA reads TGTGCCAGCAGTTACTCAGGGGGATCTAGCTATGGCTACACCTTC.

The chain has TRBV29-1 and TRBJ2-7; the D gene is possibly TRBD2 (7 bases). V dropped 3 bases and J dropped 4 bases, with 19 bases sitting between them. This CDR3 spans 15 amino acids. Germline values: CDR1 SQVTM, CDR2 ANQGSEA. The CDR3 sequence: CSVERFAGAEYEQYF. CDR3 DNA: TGCAGCGTTGAGAGATTCGCGGGGGCGGAATACGAGCAGTACTTC.

A note on this clone: One end of the junction varies from germline; a read error may be responsible. The genes are TRBV30 and TRBJ1-1, with a possible D match to TRBD1 (6 bases). The CDR3 is 12 amino acids. Germline V gene sequence: CDR1 GTSNPN, CDR2 SVGIG (reference sequence). The CDR3 DNA reads TGTGCTTGGAAGGGGGGCAAGGGGGAAGCTTTCTTT. It is translated as CAWKGGKGEAFF.

The chain links TRBV5-1 to TRBJ2-3; 7 bases agree with TRBD1. The CDR3 consists of 14 residues. After removal of 4 bases from V and 3 bases from J, the junction contained 5 bases not matched to a gene. Germline V gene lookup returns CDR1 SGHRS and CDR2 YFSETQ. The CDR3 nucleotides are TGCGCCAGCAGCATGGGGACAGAAACAGATACGCAGTATTTT. This encodes CASSMGTETDTQYF.

The chain is built from TRBV5-1 and TRBJ1-3; unclear D gene. CDR3 size: 12 residues. Germline loops: CDR1 SGHRS, CDR2 YFSETQ. Trimming removed 6 bases at V and 2 bases at J, with 6 bases between. CDR3 DNA sequence: TGCGCCAGCACAGAACCTGGAAACACCATATATTTT. This sequence encodes CASTEPGNTIYF.

This clone was observed once. The rearrangement joins TRBV4-1 to TRBJ2-7; the match to TRBD1 covers 7 bases. Germline V CDR1 and CDR2: MGHRA, YSYEKL. The V gene end was trimmed by 3 bases and the J gene end by 6 bases; junction bases not matched to a gene: 5. The CDR3 loop spans 13 amino acids. The CDR3 DNA reads as TGCGCCAGCAGCCATGACAGGGATTTCGAGCAGTACTTC. This sequence encodes CASSHDRDFEQYF.

The count of this clone is one. The chain carries TRBV5-1 and TRBJ1-1, with no clear D. CDR1 and CDR2 (germline): SGHRS, YFSETQ. V shed 0 bases and J shed 4 bases, with 10 bases lying between them. CDR3 length: 14 residues. The CDR3 DNA follows: TGCGCCAGCAGCTTGGGCTACCGGGCCACTGAAGCTTTCTTT. This sequence encodes CASSLGYRATEAFF.